This paragraph reports one T cell receptor (beta chain). Scientists recovered RNA and DNA together from approximately 20-30 mg of unsorted bulk tissue. The record originates from a study of tumor-infiltrating lymphocytes in primary liver carcinoma. In germline, CDR1 is SGHNT, CDR2 YYREEE (reference sequence). Trimming shortened V by 0 bases and J by 8 bases, and 29 bases separated the two germline ends. CDR3 size: 19 residues. With roughly 540 ng total RNA as template and a constant-region primer, TCR beta cDNA was made. ARM-PCR was slightly modified, and three nested multiplex PCR rounds with it gave rise to the TCR beta libraries. A C-beta reverse primer was combined with TRBV1-TRBV30 forward primers in the first two PCR rounds, and each round had around 10 cycles. One entry per CDR3 protein results from TCRdb running MiXCR on the multiplex PCR reads. In the table there are approximately 190,000 distinct CDR3 sequences, about 85% of which are singletons.

What was sequenced was tumor tissue from primary liver carcinoma. The chain combines TRBV5-4 with TRBJ1-2; TRBD1 might be the D (5 bases). The clonotype originates from a man aged 35-49 years with primary liver carcinoma and hepatitis B virus infection. The CDR3 DNA is TGTGCCAGCAGCTTGGGTCCCGGTGGGGGACCCCAGGGCGGGCAAGGCTACACCTTC. Protein sequence: CASSLGPGGGPQGGQGYTF.